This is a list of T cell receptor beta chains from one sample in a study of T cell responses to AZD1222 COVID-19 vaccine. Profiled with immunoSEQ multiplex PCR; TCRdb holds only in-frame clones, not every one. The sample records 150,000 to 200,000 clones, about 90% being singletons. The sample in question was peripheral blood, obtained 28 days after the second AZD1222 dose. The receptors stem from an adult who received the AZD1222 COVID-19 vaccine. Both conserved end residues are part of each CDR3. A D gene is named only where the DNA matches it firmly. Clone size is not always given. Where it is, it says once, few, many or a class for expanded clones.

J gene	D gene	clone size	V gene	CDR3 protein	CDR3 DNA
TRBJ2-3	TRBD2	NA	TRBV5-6	CASSVVGGGATDTQYF	TGTGCCAGCAGCGTGGTGGGCGGGGGAGCCACAGATACGCAGTATTTT
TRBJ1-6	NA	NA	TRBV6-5	CASSYEGSQGASPLHF	TGTGCCAGCAGTTACGAAGGTAGTCAGGGAGCGTCACCCCTCCACTTT
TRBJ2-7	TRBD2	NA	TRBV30	CAWREKGGTGSYEQYF	TGTGCCTGGAGGGAAAAGGGAGGGACGGGGTCCTACGAGCAGTACTTC
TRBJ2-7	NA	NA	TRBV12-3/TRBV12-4	CASSLGVTYEQYF	TGTGCCAGCAGTTTGGGGGTAACCTACGAGCAGTACTTC
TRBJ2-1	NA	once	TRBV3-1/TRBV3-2	CASRSLGRDEQFF	TGTGCCAGCAGAAGTCTTGGTCGGGATGAGCAGTTCTTC
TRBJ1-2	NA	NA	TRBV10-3	CAISEADIASYGYTF	TGTGCCATCAGTGAGGCGGACATAGCCTCCTATGGCTACACCTTC
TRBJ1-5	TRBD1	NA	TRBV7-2	CASSLGTGGAGQPQHF	TGTGCCAGCAGCTTAGGGACAGGGGGCGCCGGTCAGCCCCAGCATTTT
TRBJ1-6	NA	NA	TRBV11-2	CASSSPPAPLHF	TGTGCCAGCAGCTCTCCCCCGGCACCCCTCCACTTT
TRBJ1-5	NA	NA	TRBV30	CAWSVLRTVTGGHSQPQHF	TGTGCCTGGAGTGTACTCCGAACCGTGACGGGGGGCCACAGTCAGCCCCAGCATTTT
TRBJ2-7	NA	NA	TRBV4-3	CASSPHFSGAYEQYF	TGCGCCAGCAGCCCCCACTTTAGCGGAGCCTACGAGCAGTACTTC